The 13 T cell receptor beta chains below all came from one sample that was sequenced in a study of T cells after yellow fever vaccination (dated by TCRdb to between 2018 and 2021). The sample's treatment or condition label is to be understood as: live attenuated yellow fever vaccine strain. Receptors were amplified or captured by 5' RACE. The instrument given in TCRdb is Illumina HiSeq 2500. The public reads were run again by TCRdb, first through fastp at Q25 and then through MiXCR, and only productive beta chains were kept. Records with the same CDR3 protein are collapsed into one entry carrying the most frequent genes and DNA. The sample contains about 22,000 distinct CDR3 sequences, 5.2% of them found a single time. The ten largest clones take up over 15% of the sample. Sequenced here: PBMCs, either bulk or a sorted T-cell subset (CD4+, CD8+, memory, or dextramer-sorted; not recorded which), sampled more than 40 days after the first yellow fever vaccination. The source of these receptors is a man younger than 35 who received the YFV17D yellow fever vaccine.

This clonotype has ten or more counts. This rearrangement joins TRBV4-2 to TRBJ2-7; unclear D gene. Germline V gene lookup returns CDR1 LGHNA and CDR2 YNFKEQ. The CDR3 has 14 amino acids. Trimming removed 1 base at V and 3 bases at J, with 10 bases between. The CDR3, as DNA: TGTGCCAGCAGCCAAGGTTTACAACTCTACGAGCAGTACTTC. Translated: CASSQGLQLYEQYF.

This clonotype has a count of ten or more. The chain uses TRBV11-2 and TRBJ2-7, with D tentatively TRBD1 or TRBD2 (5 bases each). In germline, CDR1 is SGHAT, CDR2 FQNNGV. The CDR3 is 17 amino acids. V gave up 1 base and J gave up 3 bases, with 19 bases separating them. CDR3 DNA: TGTGCCAGCAGCTTAGGGGGCACACACCGGGGATACTACGAGCAGTACTTC. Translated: CASSLGGTHRGYYEQYF.

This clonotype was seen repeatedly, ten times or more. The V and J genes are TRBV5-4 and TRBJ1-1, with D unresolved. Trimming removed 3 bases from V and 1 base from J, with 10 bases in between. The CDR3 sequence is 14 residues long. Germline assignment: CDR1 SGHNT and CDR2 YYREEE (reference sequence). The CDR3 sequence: CASSWRYRNTEAFF. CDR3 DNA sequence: TGTGCCAGCAGCTGGAGGTACAGGAACACTGAAGCTTTCTTT.

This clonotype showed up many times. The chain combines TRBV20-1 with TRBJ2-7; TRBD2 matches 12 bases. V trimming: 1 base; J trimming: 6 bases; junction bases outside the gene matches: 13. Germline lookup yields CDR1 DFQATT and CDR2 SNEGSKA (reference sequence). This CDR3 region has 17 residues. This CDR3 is CSARGLAGALGVGEQYF. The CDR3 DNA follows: TGCAGTGCTAGAGGACTAGCGGGGGCCTTAGGCGTTGGCGAGCAGTACTTC.

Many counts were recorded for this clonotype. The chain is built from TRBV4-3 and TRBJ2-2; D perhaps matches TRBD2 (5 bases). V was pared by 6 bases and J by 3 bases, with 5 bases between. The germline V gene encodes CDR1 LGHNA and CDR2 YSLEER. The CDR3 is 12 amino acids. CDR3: CASRDYTGELFF. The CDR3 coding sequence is TGCGCCAGCAGGGACTACACCGGGGAGCTGTTTTTT.

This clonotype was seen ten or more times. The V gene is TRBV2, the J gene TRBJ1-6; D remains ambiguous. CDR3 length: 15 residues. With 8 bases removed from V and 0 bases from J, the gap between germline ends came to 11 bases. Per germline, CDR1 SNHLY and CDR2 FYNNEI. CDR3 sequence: CASGSGSSYNSPLHF. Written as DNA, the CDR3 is TGTGCCAGCGGCTCTGGAAGCTCCTATAATTCACCCCTCCACTTT.

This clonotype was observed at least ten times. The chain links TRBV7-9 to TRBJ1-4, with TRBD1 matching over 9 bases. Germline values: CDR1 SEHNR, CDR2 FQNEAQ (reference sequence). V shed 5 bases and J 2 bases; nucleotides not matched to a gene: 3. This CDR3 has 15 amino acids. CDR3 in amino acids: CASSPGTGTNEKLFF. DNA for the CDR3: TGTGCCAGCAGCCCCGGGACAGGGACTAATGAAAAACTGTTTTTT.

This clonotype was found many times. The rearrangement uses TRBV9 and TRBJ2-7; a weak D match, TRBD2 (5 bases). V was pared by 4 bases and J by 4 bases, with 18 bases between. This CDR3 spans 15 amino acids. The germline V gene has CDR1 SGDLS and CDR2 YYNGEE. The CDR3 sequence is CASSPQIRTGYEQYF. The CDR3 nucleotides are TGTGCCAGCAGCCCCCAAATACGGACGGGGTACGAGCAGTACTTC.

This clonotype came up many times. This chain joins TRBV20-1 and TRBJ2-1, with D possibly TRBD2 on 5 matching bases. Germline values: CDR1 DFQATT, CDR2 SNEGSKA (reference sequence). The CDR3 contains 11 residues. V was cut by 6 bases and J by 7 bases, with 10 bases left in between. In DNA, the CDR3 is TGCAGTGCGAGACGGGAAAATGAGCAGTTCTTC. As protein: CSARRENEQFF.

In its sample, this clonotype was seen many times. CDR3 coding DNA: TGTGCCAGCGAGGCCGGGGGGCTCTATGGCTACACCTTC. It is translated as CASEAGGLYGYTF. The chain employs TRBV7-2 and TRBJ1-2, with D possibly TRBD1 on 6 matching bases. Germline CDR1 SGHTA, CDR2 FQGNSA. CDR3 size: 13 residues. Between the trimmed V and J ends, which lost 8 bases and 4 bases, there was a span of 14 bases.

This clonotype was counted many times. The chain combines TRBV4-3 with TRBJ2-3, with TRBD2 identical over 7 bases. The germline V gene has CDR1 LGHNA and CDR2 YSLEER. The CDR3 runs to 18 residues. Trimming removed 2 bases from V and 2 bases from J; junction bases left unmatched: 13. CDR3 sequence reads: CASSQNPGGLKPTDTQYF. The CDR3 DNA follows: TGCGCCAGCAGCCAAAATCCGGGGGGACTAAAACCCACAGATACGCAGTATTTT.

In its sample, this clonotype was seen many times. The CDR3: CASRIDRGRTDTQYF. DNA for the CDR3: TGTGCCAGCAGAATCGACAGGGGGCGCACAGATACGCAGTATTTT. J is TRBJ2-3 and V is TRBV6-2 or TRBV6-3; 10 positions agree with TRBD1. The CDR3 extends over 15 amino acids. CDR1 is MNHEY and CDR2 is SVGEGT in the germline V gene. Germline trimming cut 6 bases from V and 1 base from J; bases unmatched to any gene: 4.

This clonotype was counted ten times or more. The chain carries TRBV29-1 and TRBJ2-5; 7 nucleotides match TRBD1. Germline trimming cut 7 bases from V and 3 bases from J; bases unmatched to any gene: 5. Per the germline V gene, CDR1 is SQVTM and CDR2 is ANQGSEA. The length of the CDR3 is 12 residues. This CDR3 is CSAGQDKETQYF. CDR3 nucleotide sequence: TGCAGCGCCGGACAGGATAAAGAGACCCAGTACTTC. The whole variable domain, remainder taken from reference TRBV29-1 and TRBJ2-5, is SAVISQKPSRDICQRGTSLTIQCQVDSQVTMMFWYRQQPGQSLTLIATANQGSEATYESGFVIDKFPISRPNLTFSTLTVSNMSPEDSSIYLCSAGQDKETQYFGPGTRLLVL.